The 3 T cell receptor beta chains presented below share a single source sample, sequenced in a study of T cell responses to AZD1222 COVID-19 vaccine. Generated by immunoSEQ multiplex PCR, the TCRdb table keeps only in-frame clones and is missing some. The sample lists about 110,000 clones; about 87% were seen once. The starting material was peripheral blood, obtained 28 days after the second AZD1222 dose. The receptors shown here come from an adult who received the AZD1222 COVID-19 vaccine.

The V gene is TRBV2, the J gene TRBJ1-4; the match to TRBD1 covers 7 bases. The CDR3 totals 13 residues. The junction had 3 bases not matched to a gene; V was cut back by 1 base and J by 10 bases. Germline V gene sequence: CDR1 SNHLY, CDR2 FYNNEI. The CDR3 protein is CASSEGQGGKLFF. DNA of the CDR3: TGTGCCAGCAGTGAAGGGCAGGGGGGAAAACTGTTTTTT.

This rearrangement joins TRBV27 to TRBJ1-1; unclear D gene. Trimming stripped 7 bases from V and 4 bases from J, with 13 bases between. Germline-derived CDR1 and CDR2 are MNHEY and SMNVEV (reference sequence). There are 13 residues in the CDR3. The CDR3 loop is CASKNRARTEAFF. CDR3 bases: TGTGCCAGCAAAAACAGAGCTCGCACTGAAGCTTTCTTT.

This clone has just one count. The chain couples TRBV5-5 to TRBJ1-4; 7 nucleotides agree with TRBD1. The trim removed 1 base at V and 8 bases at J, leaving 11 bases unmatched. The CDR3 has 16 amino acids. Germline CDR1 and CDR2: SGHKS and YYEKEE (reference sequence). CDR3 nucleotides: TGTGCCAGCAGCTTGATCATCGGGACAGATGGGGAAAAACTGTTTTTT. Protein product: CASSLIIGTDGEKLFF. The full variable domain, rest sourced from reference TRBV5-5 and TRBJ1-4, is DAGVTQSPTHLIKTRGQQVTLRCSPISGHKSVSWYQQVLGQGPQFIFQYYEKEERGRGNFPDRFSARQFPNYSSELNVNALLLGDSALYLCASSLIIGTDGEKLFFGSGTQLSVL.